This T cell receptor (beta chain) was recorded in a study of T cells in women clearing cervical HPV infection. In the study overall: HLA type stays a possible confounder, typing being limited. General study findings and limits: Unknown T-cell numbers per sample may underlie the richness differences. Repertoire richness, not evenness, was significantly elevated in CIN3+ cases versus controls.

V lost 1 base and J lost 0, with 11 bases in between. Germline V gives CDR1 SGHDT, CDR2 YYEEEE. This CDR3 comprises 15 residues. Concerning this clone: Its target is not known. The CDR3 end is not reached by the read, which stops 3 residues before it; the germline J gene fills it in.

Profiled with immunoSEQ multiplex PCR; TCRdb holds only in-frame clones, not every one. This listing includes around 28,000 clones. This sequence joins TRBV5-6 and TRBJ2-7; D not certain. Sequenced sample: blood buffy coat. The source is a woman between 18 and 70 years old with a cervical HPV16 infection that either progressed to CIN3+ or cleared (not recorded which). Here the CDR3 reads CASSLYPESSYEQYF. CDR3 DNA, as far as it was read: TGTGCCAGCAGCTTGTACCCAGAGAGCTCCTACGAG. Filled out from reference TRBV5-6 and TRBJ2-7, the complete variable domain reads DAGVTQSPTHLIKTRGQQVTLRCSPKSGHDTVSWYQQALGQGPQFIFQYYEEEERQRGNFPDRFSGHQFPNYSSELNVNALLLGDSALYLCASSLYPESSYEQYFGPGTRLTVT.